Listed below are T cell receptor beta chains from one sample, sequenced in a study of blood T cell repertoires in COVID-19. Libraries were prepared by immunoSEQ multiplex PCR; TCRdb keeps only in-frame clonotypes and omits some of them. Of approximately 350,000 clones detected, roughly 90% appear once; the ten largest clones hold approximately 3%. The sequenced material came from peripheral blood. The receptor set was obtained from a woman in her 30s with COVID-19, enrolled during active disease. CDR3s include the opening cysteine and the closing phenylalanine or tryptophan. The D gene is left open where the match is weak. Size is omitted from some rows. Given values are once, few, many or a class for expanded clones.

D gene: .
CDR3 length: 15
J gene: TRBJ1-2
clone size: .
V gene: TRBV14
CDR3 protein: CASSRLTGDGYGYTF
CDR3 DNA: TGTGCCAGCAGCCGGCTTACGGGAGATGGCTATGGCTACACCTTC

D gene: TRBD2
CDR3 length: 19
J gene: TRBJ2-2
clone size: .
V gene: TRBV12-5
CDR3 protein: CASGLAKWETSLDTGELFF
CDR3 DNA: TGTGCTAGTGGTTTGGCCAAGTGGGAGACTAGCTTGGACACCGGGGAGCTGTTTTTT

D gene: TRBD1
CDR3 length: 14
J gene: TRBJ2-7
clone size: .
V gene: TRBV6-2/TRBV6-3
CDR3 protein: CASSYRDRGHEQYF
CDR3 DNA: TGTGCCAGCAGTTACCGGGACAGGGGACACGAGCAGTACTTC

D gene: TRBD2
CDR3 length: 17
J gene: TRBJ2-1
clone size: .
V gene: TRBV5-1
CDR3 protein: CASSMGTSGDLRNEQFF
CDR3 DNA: TGCGCCAGCAGCATGGGGACTAGCGGGGATCTAAGGAATGAGCAGTTCTTC

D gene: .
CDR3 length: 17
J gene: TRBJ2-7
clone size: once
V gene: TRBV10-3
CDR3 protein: CAISESFVRDLSYEQYF
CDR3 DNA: TGTGCCATCAGTGAGTCGTTTGTCAGGGATTTATCCTACGAGCAGTACTTC

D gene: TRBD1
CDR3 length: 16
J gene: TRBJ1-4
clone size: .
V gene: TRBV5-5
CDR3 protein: CASSASGDRGREKLFF
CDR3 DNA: TGTGCCAGCAGCGCATCGGGGGACAGGGGGCGTGAAAAACTGTTTTTT

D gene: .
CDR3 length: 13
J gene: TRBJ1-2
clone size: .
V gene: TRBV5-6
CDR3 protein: CASSSGEHYGYTF
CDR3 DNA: TGTGCCAGCAGCTCGGGGGAACACTATGGCTACACCTTC

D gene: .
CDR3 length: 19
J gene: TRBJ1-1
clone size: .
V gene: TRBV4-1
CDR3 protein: CASSQDLRPKTHMNTEAFF
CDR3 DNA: TGCGCCAGCAGCCAAGATCTGAGGCCAAAGACCCACATGAACACTGAAGCTTTCTTT

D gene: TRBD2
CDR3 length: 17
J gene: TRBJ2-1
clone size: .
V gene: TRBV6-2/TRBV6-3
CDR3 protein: CASSYLETGLVVNEQFF
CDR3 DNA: TGTGCCAGCAGTTACTTGGAGACGGGACTAGTGGTGAATGAGCAGTTCTTC

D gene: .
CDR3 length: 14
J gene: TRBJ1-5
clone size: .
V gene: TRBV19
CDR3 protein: CASSIEYRNQPQHF
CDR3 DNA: TGTGCCAGTAGTATAGAATACAGGAATCAGCCCCAGCATTTT

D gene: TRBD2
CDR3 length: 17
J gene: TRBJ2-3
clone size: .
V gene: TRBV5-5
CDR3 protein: CASSPAGTSRTTDTQYF
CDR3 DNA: TGTGCCAGCAGCCCAGCCGGGACTAGCAGAACCACAGATACGCAGTATTTT